This T cell receptor beta chain was found in a study of early T cells in non-severe SARS-CoV-2 infection (dated by TCRdb to the early 2020s). About the investigation overall: Because TCR sequencing relied on bulk RNA taken from unsorted whole blood, pairing of alpha and beta chains was not possible.

The library was generated by 5' RACE. The run used a NextSeq 500. To correct for sequencing error and PCR bias, the TCR library protocol tagged individual cDNA molecules with unique molecular identifiers. Sequencing covered both TCR alpha and beta chains, and within each sample the abundances of alpha and beta sequences were tightly co-correlated. As for how the authors treated the data: Decombinator V4 was used to annotate the V gene, J gene and CDR3 of the TCR sequences. Expanded TCRs were defined as changing significantly between any two time points under a Poisson model with p below 0.0001. TCR abundances were normalised to the total number of TCRs sequenced in each sample and reported as counts per million. TRAV1-2 paired with TRAJ12, TRAJ20 or TRAJ33 defined MAIT TCRs, while TRAV10 paired with TRAJ18 defined iNKT TCRs. VDJdb, accessed 1 November 2021, was searched for CMV, EBV and SARS-CoV-2 annotated TCRs, excluding TCRs annotated for multiple antigens. Starting from the raw public reads, TCRdb applied fastp trimming at Q25, assembled clones with MiXCR and retained in-frame beta chains. Under each unique CDR3 protein, matching rows form one entry showing the most common genes and DNA. The V and J calls, along with clone size, are taken from TCRdb and not from the paper's own processing. The sample table lists roughly 62,000 distinct CDR3 sequences, 6.5% to 8.5% of them with a count of one. In total, the top ten clones hold more than 3% of the sample.

The investigation overall reported the following: VDJdb matching was skewed toward anti-spike CD8 responses and likely underestimated virus-specific expansions, missing private and CD4 specificities.

In its sample, this clonotype was seen a few times. The target of this receptor is not known. Within one base of it there is no much larger clone, and no base qualities were kept. Set within a cohort of healthcare workers in London, UK, this nested case-control study involved weekly PCR testing of nasopharyngeal swabs along with blood sampling. Healthcare workers were enrolled in the week of the UK lockdown, from 23 to 31 March 2020, and were followed every week for up to roughly 15 weeks. V gives up 2 bases and J gives up 2 bases, and the segment between their germline ends measures 13 bases. Counted from cysteine to phenylalanine, this CDR3 has 15 amino acids. Left in the record is the CDR3 DNA by itself, 45 bases read in frame from the first base. CDR1 and CDR2 are drawn from the germline V gene (reference sequence): MNHNY, SVGAGI.

This chain joins TRBV6-6 to TRBJ2-7; the D segment could be TRBD2, given 5 matching bases. Material for sequencing was whole blood. The clonotype comes from an adult who was a healthcare worker with PCR-confirmed SARS-CoV-2 infection or an uninfected control (not recorded which). The CDR3 sequence is CASSYADSDPYEQYF. The nucleotides read TGTGCCAGCAGTTACGCGGATAGCGACCCCTACGAGCAGTACTTC.